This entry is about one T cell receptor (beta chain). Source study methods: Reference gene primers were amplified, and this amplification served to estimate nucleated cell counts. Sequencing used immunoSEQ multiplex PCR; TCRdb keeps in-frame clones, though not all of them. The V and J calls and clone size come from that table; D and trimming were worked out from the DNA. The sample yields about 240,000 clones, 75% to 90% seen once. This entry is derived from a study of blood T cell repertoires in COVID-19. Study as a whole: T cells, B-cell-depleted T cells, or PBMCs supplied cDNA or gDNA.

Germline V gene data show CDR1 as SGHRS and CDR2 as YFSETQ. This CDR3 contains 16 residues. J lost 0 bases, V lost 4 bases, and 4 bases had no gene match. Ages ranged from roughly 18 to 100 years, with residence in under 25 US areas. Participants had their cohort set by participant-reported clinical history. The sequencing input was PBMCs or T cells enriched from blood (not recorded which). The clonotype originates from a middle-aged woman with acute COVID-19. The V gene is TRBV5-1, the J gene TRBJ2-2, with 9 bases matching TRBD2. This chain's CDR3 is CASSTRTSANTGELFF. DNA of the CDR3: TGCGCCAGCAGCACCCGGACTAGCGCGAACACCGGGGAGCTGTTTTTT.